This T cell receptor (beta chain) was recorded in a study of T cell responses to AZD1222 COVID-19 vaccine. Broader study findings: Spike-specific TCR breadth and depth rose after two AZD1222 doses. Spike as a whole was targeted by vaccine-associated CD4 TCRs, dominant at 160-218 and 743-854. Unmutated variant regions are reportedly the target of nearly half of TCRs that are spike-specific. Donors were largely white British and mainly female; clonal diversity was possibly underestimated.

Remarks on this clone: Antigen unknown.

Some clones are missing from TCRdb's copy, which holds only in-frame ones; the method was immunoSEQ multiplex PCR. There are 150,000 to 170,000 clones in the sample; about 87% occur only once, and less than 3.5% lies in the top ten. Trimming cost V 0 bases and J 4 bases, with 9 bases left between them. The CDR3 runs to 14 residues. CDR1 is LNHNV and CDR2 is YYDKDF in the germline V gene (reference sequence). Sequences were derived from peripheral blood, sampled on day 0 of AZD1222 vaccination. This TCR was recovered from an adult in good health. V gene TRBV15 combines with J gene TRBJ2-5, with no clear D. This CDR3 is CATSRETPGETQYF. In DNA form, the CDR3 reads TGTGCCACCAGCAGAGAAACCCCCGGAGAGACCCAGTACTTC. Based on the CDR3 plus reference TRBV15 and TRBJ2-5, the full variable domain is DAMVIQNPRYQVTQFGKPVTLSCSQTLNHNVMYWYQQKSSQAPKLLFHYYDKDFNNEADTPDNFQSRRPNTSFCFLDIRSPGLGDTAMYLCATSRETPGETQYFGPGTRLLVL.